This is a list of T cell receptor beta chains from one sample in a study of cytomegalovirus exposure and HLA in healthy donors. TCRdb keeps only in-frame clones here, not all; method: immunoSEQ multiplex PCR. The sample table sets out about 60,000 clones. Sequencing was done on a sample of PBMCs. The receptors were sampled from a boy aged 5-17 years in good health and CMV-seronegative. Both conserved end residues are part of each CDR3. A D gene is named only where the DNA matches it firmly.

len: 12
d_gene: -
v_gene: TRBV30
j_gene: TRBJ2-7
CDR3aa: CASRRDSYEQYF
CDR3nt: TGTGCCTCAAGGCGGGACAGCTACGAGCAGTACTTC

len: 16
d_gene: -
v_gene: TRBV5-5
j_gene: TRBJ1-3
CDR3aa: CASSIMSFSSGNTIYF
CDR3nt: TGTGCCAGCAGCATTATGTCATTCAGCTCTGGAAACACCATATATTTT

len: 16
d_gene: -
v_gene: TRBV27
j_gene: TRBJ2-7
CDR3aa: CASSLSAGYRADEQYF
CDR3nt: TGTGCCAGCAGTTTATCGGCTGGGTACAGGGCAGACGAGCAGTACTTC

len: 13
d_gene: TRBD1
v_gene: TRBV19
j_gene: TRBJ1-2
CDR3aa: CASRTTGGYGYTF
CDR3nt: TGTGCCAGTAGGACCACAGGGGGCTATGGCTACACCTTC

len: 16
d_gene: -
v_gene: TRBV9
j_gene: TRBJ1-2
CDR3aa: CASSGRQVGGDYGYTF
CDR3nt: TGTGCCAGCAGCGGAAGGCAGGTAGGAGGGGACTATGGCTACACCTTC

len: 13
d_gene: TRBD1
v_gene: TRBV5-4
j_gene: TRBJ2-7
CDR3aa: CASSLGQGNEQYF
CDR3nt: TGTGCCAGCAGCTTGGGACAGGGCAACGAGCAGTACTTC

len: 15
d_gene: -
v_gene: TRBV6-5
j_gene: TRBJ2-3
CDR3aa: CASSYSEQGTDTQYF
CDR3nt: TGTGCCAGCAGTTACTCTGAACAGGGCACAGATACGCAGTATTTT

len: 17
d_gene: -
v_gene: TRBV4-1
j_gene: TRBJ2-7
CDR3aa: CASSQATEPALLPEQYF
CDR3nt: TGCGCCAGCAGCCAAGCCACGGAGCCAGCCCTTCTCCCCGAGCAGTACTTC

len: 16
d_gene: TRBD1
v_gene: TRBV4-1
j_gene: TRBJ1-5
CDR3aa: CASSHPSDRGPQPQHF
CDR3nt: TGCGCCAGCAGCCACCCCTCCGACAGGGGGCCTCAGCCCCAGCATTTT

len: 16
d_gene: -
v_gene: TRBV19
j_gene: TRBJ2-7
CDR3aa: CASSIGSRVPPYEQYF
CDR3nt: TGTGCCAGTAGTATTGGTTCCAGGGTCCCCCCTTACGAGCAGTACTTC

len: 16
d_gene: -
v_gene: TRBV29-1
j_gene: TRBJ2-6
CDR3aa: CSVPGRILSGANVLTF
CDR3nt: TGCAGCGTTCCCGGCAGGATCCTCTCTGGGGCCAACGTCCTGACTTTC

len: 15
d_gene: TRBD2
v_gene: TRBV19
j_gene: TRBJ2-1
CDR3aa: CASSIKWGEGNEQFF
CDR3nt: TGTGCCAGTAGTATAAAGTGGGGGGAGGGCAATGAGCAGTTCTTC

len: 18
d_gene: TRBD2
v_gene: TRBV2
j_gene: TRBJ2-1
CDR3aa: CASSVSTGGRGSYNEQFF
CDR3nt: TGTGCCAGCAGCGTATCGACGGGCGGGAGGGGGTCCTACAATGAGCAGTTCTTC

len: 16
d_gene: TRBD2
v_gene: TRBV18
j_gene: TRBJ2-2
CDR3aa: CASSPFPAGEPGELFF
CDR3nt: TGTGCCAGCTCACCATTTCCAGCGGGGGAACCCGGGGAGCTGTTTTTT

len: 12
d_gene: -
v_gene: TRBV7-2
j_gene: TRBJ2-5
CDR3aa: CASSGRVETQYF
CDR3nt: TGTGCCAGCAGCGGCAGGGTGGAGACCCAGTACTTC

len: 12
d_gene: -
v_gene: TRBV10-2
j_gene: TRBJ1-5
CDR3aa: CASSEVQGGQHF
CDR3nt: TGCGCCAGCAGTGAGGTCCAGGGCGGCCAGCATTTT

len: 14
d_gene: TRBD2
v_gene: TRBV2
j_gene: TRBJ2-1
CDR3aa: CASSQRGGVNEQFF
CDR3nt: TGTGCCAGCAGCCAGCGGGGGGGCGTCAATGAGCAGTTCTTC

len: 15
d_gene: -
v_gene: TRBV4-1
j_gene: TRBJ2-2
CDR3aa: CASSQENQVTGELFF
CDR3nt: TGCGCCAGCAGCCAAGAGAACCAGGTCACCGGGGAGCTGTTTTTT

len: 15
d_gene: -
v_gene: TRBV19
j_gene: TRBJ1-5
CDR3aa: CASSSLGGSNQPQHF
CDR3nt: TGTGCCAGTAGTTCCCTCGGGGGAAGCAATCAGCCCCAGCATTTT

len: 13
d_gene: -
v_gene: TRBV25-1
j_gene: TRBJ2-1
CDR3aa: CASSEARLVEQFF
CDR3nt: TGTGCCAGCAGTGAAGCTAGGCTTGTTGAGCAGTTCTTC

len: 14
d_gene: -
v_gene: TRBV5-6
j_gene: TRBJ1-5
CDR3aa: CASSFLGSNQPQHF
CDR3nt: TGTGCCAGCAGCTTCCTGGGCAGCAATCAGCCCCAGCATTTT

len: 16
d_gene: TRBD2
v_gene: TRBV30
j_gene: TRBJ2-3
CDR3aa: CAWSVVTSGGRDTQYF
CDR3nt: TGTGCCTGGAGTGTAGTGACTAGCGGGGGCCGGGATACGCAGTATTTT

len: 17
d_gene: TRBD2
v_gene: TRBV7-9
j_gene: TRBJ2-5
CDR3aa: CASSPGLAGVGEETQYF
CDR3nt: TGTGCCAGCAGCCCGGGACTAGCGGGAGTTGGGGAGGAGACCCAGTACTTC

len: 16
d_gene: -
v_gene: TRBV2
j_gene: TRBJ1-1
CDR3aa: CASGSTGGYEDTEAFF
CDR3nt: TGTGCCAGCGGTTCGACCGGGGGATATGAGGACACTGAAGCTTTCTTT

len: 15
d_gene: TRBD1
v_gene: TRBV6-5
j_gene: TRBJ1-2
CDR3aa: CASSYSNRGDYGYTF
CDR3nt: TGTGCCAGCAGTTACTCGAACAGGGGCGACTATGGCTACACCTTC

len: 12
d_gene: -
v_gene: TRBV15
j_gene: TRBJ2-2
CDR3aa: CATSRPTGELFF
CDR3nt: TGTGCCACCAGCAGACCAACCGGGGAGCTGTTTTTT

len: 15
d_gene: TRBD1
v_gene: TRBV5-1
j_gene: TRBJ2-3
CDR3aa: CASDGGTGDTDTQYF
CDR3nt: TGCGCCAGCGACGGGGGGACAGGGGACACAGATACGCAGTATTTT

len: 14
d_gene: -
v_gene: TRBV7-2
j_gene: TRBJ2-2
CDR3aa: CASSLGGVFGELFF
CDR3nt: TGTGCCAGCAGCTTAGGGGGGGTGTTCGGGGAGCTGTTTTTT

len: 13
d_gene: -
v_gene: TRBV30
j_gene: TRBJ2-7
CDR3aa: CAWNDRSSYEQYF
CDR3nt: TGTGCCTGGAATGACAGAAGCTCCTACGAGCAGTACTTC

len: 16
d_gene: TRBD1
v_gene: TRBV4-3
j_gene: TRBJ2-7
CDR3aa: CASSQDWRQGNYEQYF
CDR3nt: TGCGCCAGCAGCCAAGATTGGAGACAGGGCAACTACGAGCAGTACTTC

len: 18
d_gene: TRBD2
v_gene: TRBV9
j_gene: TRBJ2-7
CDR3aa: CASSAQSKREDHHYEQYF
CDR3nt: TGTGCCAGCAGCGCACAATCGAAACGGGAGGACCACCACTACGAGCAGTACTTC

len: 15
d_gene: TRBD2
v_gene: TRBV7-8
j_gene: TRBJ2-5
CDR3aa: CASSLAGSGAVTQYF
CDR3nt: TGTGCCAGCAGCTTAGCGGGTAGCGGGGCGGTGACCCAGTACTTC

len: 14
d_gene: -
v_gene: TRBV5-4
j_gene: TRBJ2-7
CDR3aa: CASSFGTAPSEQYF
CDR3nt: TGTGCCAGCAGCTTCGGGACTGCTCCCTCGGAGCAGTACTTC

len: 16
d_gene: TRBD1
v_gene: TRBV7-2
j_gene: TRBJ2-5
CDR3aa: CAGSTVGTGRPETQYF
CDR3nt: TGTGCCGGCAGCACCGTCGGGACAGGGAGGCCCGAGACCCAGTACTTC

len: 15
d_gene: -
v_gene: TRBV5-4
j_gene: TRBJ1-2
CDR3aa: CASSLDRLIGYGYTF
CDR3nt: TGTGCCAGCAGCTTGGACAGATTAATCGGCTATGGCTACACCTTC

len: 14
d_gene: -
v_gene: TRBV7-9
j_gene: TRBJ2-1
CDR3aa: CASSLGGRGNEQFF
CDR3nt: TGTGCCAGCAGCTTGGGGGGAAGGGGCAATGAGCAGTTCTTC

len: 14
d_gene: -
v_gene: TRBV29-1
j_gene: TRBJ2-7
CDR3aa: CSVETMLGGNEQYF
CDR3nt: TGCAGCGTTGAGACGATGTTGGGGGGAAACGAGCAGTACTTC

len: 15
d_gene: TRBD2
v_gene: TRBV9
j_gene: TRBJ2-7
CDR3aa: CASSASIAGGSEQYF
CDR3nt: TGTGCCAGCAGCGCCTCTATAGCGGGAGGCTCCGAGCAGTACTTC

len: 15
d_gene: -
v_gene: TRBV9
j_gene: TRBJ1-1
CDR3aa: CASSPQVGLHTEAFF
CDR3nt: TGTGCCAGCAGCCCCCAGGTCGGACTTCACACTGAAGCTTTCTTT

len: 17
d_gene: -
v_gene: TRBV9
j_gene: TRBJ2-1
CDR3aa: CASSVFYSLSSYNEQFF
CDR3nt: TGTGCCAGCAGCGTCTTTTACAGCCTGAGCTCCTACAATGAGCAGTTCTTC

len: 18
d_gene: TRBD2
v_gene: TRBV6-4
j_gene: TRBJ2-1
CDR3aa: CASSDRGSGGYIYNEQFF
CDR3nt: TGTGCCAGCAGTGACAGAGGAAGCGGGGGGTACATTTACAATGAGCAGTTCTTC